These T cell receptor beta chains were read from a single sample in a study of shared clonotypes between healthy human individuals. Data came from immunoSEQ multiplex PCR; TCRdb stores just in-frame clones and leaves some out. This table has about 730,000 clones, just under 75% appearing once. Input material: memory CD4+ T cells sorted from blood. The receptors stem from a woman aged 25 to 39 in good health. Each CDR3 is given with its conserved first and last residue. The order of the fields is V gene, J gene, CDR3 protein.

V: TRBV18; J: TRBJ1-3; CDR3: CASSQDSFSGNTIYF
V: TRBV5-4; J: TRBJ2-3; CDR3: CASSFLADTQYF
V: TRBV9; J: TRBJ2-5; CDR3: CASSKTSGSETQYF
V: TRBV2; J: -; CDR3: CASSEGFSHEQYF
V: TRBV7-2; J: TRBJ2-1; CDR3: CASSLQREVGYNEQFF
V: TRBV7-2; J: TRBJ2-1; CDR3: CASSPVRGNEQFF
V: TRBV5-4; J: TRBJ2-1; CDR3: CASSSRDYYNEQFF
V: TRBV9; J: TRBJ2-3; CDR3: CASSPHGTSGATDTQYF
V: TRBV5-1; J: TRBJ2-3; CDR3: CASSLGAGGTDTQYF
V: TRBV28; J: TRBJ1-4; CDR3: CASRLGQYREKLFF
V: TRBV13; J: TRBJ2-3; CDR3: CASSSSGGADTQYF
V: TRBV5-1; J: TRBJ1-1; CDR3: CASSLDSGAPGEAFF
V: TRBV19; J: TRBJ1-2; CDR3: CASSLQGTHGYTF
V: TRBV5-1; J: TRBJ2-3; CDR3: CASSLHGTGKDTQYF
V: TRBV21-1; J: TRBJ2-7; CDR3: CASSRRPRPEQYF
V: TRBV28; J: TRBJ1-1; CDR3: CASSLWGPSTGGQVGNTEAFF
V: TRBV6-6; J: TRBJ2-7; CDR3: CASSSASYEQYF
V: TRBV6-1; J: TRBJ1-1; CDR3: CAGKRGGLTSEAFF
V: TRBV30; J: TRBJ2-7; CDR3: CAWGGSGTEQYF
V: TRBV4-1; J: TRBJ2-4; CDR3: CASSQEGARGGNIQYF
V: TRBV30; J: TRBJ2-4; CDR3: CAWSVPGGQNIQYF
V: TRBV5-4; J: TRBJ2-1; CDR3: CASSLSRASGSSYNEQFF
V: TRBV25-1; J: TRBJ2-7; CDR3: CASSNPGESYEQYF
V: TRBV30; J: TRBJ2-1; CDR3: CAGAILTYNEQFF
V: TRBV4-2; J: TRBJ2-6; CDR3: CASSSVALQSRANVLTF
V: TRBV9; J: TRBJ2-7; CDR3: CASSVALLAEQYF
V: TRBV2; J: TRBJ1-6; CDR3: CASSAEGYNSPLHF
V: TRBV28; J: TRBJ2-7; CDR3: CASSTGQGASEQYF
V: TRBV9; J: TRBJ2-7; CDR3: CASSVGSRSYEQYF
V: TRBV19; J: TRBJ1-2; CDR3: CASSIGGSGSRYGYTF
V: TRBV6-5; J: TRBJ2-2; CDR3: CASRLNTGELFF
V: TRBV9; J: TRBJ2-1; CDR3: CASSADYNEQFF
V: TRBV6-5; J: TRBJ2-2; CDR3: CASTVTPTNTGELFF
V: TRBV28; J: TRBJ1-2; CDR3: CASSGDNYGYTF
V: TRBV15; J: TRBJ1-2; CDR3: CATSRGALGYTF
V: TRBV27; J: TRBJ1-1; CDR3: CASSRRTLNTEAFF
V: TRBV6-6; J: TRBJ2-1; CDR3: CASKTQGNEQFF
V: TRBV5-1; J: TRBJ1-4; CDR3: CASSLNTGTGGGKLFF
V: TRBV7-2; J: TRBJ2-1; CDR3: CASSLVATSGIYNEQFF
V: TRBV6-6; J: TRBJ2-2; CDR3: CASSSRGQRSTGELFF
V: TRBV5-4; J: TRBJ2-2; CDR3: CASSLGTSVDTGELFF
V: TRBV28; J: TRBJ1-5; CDR3: CASSPPGRWRNQPQHF
V: TRBV7-2; J: TRBJ1-1; CDR3: CASSRRVAGNTEAFF
V: TRBV7-1; J: TRBJ1-3; CDR3: CASSPYISGNTIYF
V: TRBV29-1; J: TRBJ2-5; CDR3: CSVEKAVGETQYF
V: TRBV2; J: TRBJ1-1; CDR3: CASTGPEGPKDTEAFF
V: TRBV25-1; J: TRBJ2-7; CDR3: CASRTLYEQYF
V: TRBV18; J: TRBJ2-1; CDR3: CASSPPGASSYNEQFF
V: TRBV6-1; J: TRBJ1-3; CDR3: CASSELTQGSGNTIYF
V: TRBV7-9; J: TRBJ2-2; CDR3: CASSLDASGSLALFF
V: TRBV30; J: TRBJ2-3; CDR3: CAWTRDATDTQYF
V: TRBV7-9; J: TRBJ1-2; CDR3: CASSLEGGASYGYTF
V: TRBV5-1; J: TRBJ1-1; CDR3: CASSRGQGKAEAFF
V: TRBV6-5; J: TRBJ2-7; CDR3: CASSPGWGGRDEQYF
V: TRBV28; J: TRBJ2-7; CDR3: CASGRTSSISYEQYF